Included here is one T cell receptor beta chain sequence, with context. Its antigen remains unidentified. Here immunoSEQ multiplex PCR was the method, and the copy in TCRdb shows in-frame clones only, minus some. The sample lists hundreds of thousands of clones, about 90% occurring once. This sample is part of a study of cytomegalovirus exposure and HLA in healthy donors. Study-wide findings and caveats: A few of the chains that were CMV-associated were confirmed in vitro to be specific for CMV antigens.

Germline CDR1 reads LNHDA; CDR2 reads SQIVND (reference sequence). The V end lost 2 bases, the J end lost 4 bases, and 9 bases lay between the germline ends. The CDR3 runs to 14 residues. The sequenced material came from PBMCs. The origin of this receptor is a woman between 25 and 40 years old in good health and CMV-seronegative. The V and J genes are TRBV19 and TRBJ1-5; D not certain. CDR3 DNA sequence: TGTGCCAGTAGTATACAGCCGCGTAATCAGCCCCAGCATTTT. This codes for CASSIQPRNQPQHF.